A single sample is the source of the 12 T cell receptor beta chains below, sequenced in a study of response to subunit inactivated influenza vaccine. TCRdb reanalysed the RT-PCR reads using MiXCR and keeps one entry per CDR3 protein. Among around 200,000 distinct CDR3 sequences, approximately 15% were seen once, and the ten largest hold roughly 26%. The sample was CD8+ T cells sorted from PBMCs, taken 5 to 6 days after vaccination. These receptors originate from a man aged 50-59 years who received an inactivated influenza vaccine.

This clonotype was recorded many times. V gene TRBV12-3 or TRBV12-4 combines with J gene TRBJ1-6; no reliable D call. V lost 5 bases and J lost 7, with 15 bases in between. CDR3 size: 15 residues. The CDR3 sequence: CASSPFAGENSPLHF. The CDR3 DNA reads TGTGCCAGCAGTCCGTTTGCGGGAGAGAATTCACCCCTCCACTTT.

The gene calls are TRBV5-5 and TRBJ2-5; 10 nucleotides match TRBD2. The J segment lost 2 bases and the V segment lost 1 base, leaving 2 bases of the junction unmatched. The CDR3 covers 15 residues. Germline values: CDR1 SGHKS, CDR2 YYEKEE (reference sequence). CDR3 sequence: CASSLTSGIQETQYF. CDR3 coding DNA: TGTGCCAGCAGCTTGACTAGCGGGATTCAAGAGACCCAGTACTTC.

Ten or more counts support this clonotype. The gene calls are TRBV12-3 or TRBV12-4 and TRBJ2-5; D gene unclear. The CDR3 runs 13 residues. Trimming shortened V by 6 bases and J by 2 bases, and 10 bases separated the two germline ends. CDR3 bases: TGTGCCAGCAGCCCTCGACGGCAAGAGACCCAGTACTTC. It encodes CASSPRRQETQYF.

This clonotype has only a few counts. This chain links TRBV9 with TRBJ2-3, with 8 bases aligning to TRBD2. V lost 3 bases, J lost 2 bases, and 8 bases stayed unmatched. CDR3 length equals 16 residues. Germline CDR1 reads SGDLS; CDR2 reads YYNGEE. The CDR3 bases are TGTGCCAGCAGCGCCCCTTCGGGAGGGTTCACAGATACGCAGTATTTT. It translates to CASSAPSGGFTDTQYF.

The chain links TRBV28 to TRBJ2-3; D is perhaps TRBD1 or TRBD2 (6 bases each). The germline V gene encodes CDR1 MDHEN and CDR2 SYDVKM. Trimming removed 3 bases at V and 0 bases at J, with 13 bases between. The CDR3 spans 16 residues. The CDR3: CASSFPGGQSTDTQYF. CDR3 nucleotide sequence: TGTGCCAGCAGTTTTCCCGGGGGACAAAGCACAGATACGCAGTATTTT.

This clonotype turned up a few times. The chain uses TRBV27 and TRBJ2-7; 13 bases match TRBD2. V lost 5 bases to trimming and J lost 4 bases; unmatched junction nucleotides: 5. The CDR3 loop spans 15 amino acids. The germline V gene has CDR1 MNHEY and CDR2 SMNVEV (reference sequence). The CDR3 DNA is TGTGCCAGCAGTACAACTAGCGGGGGGGCATACGAGCAGTACTTC. It translates to CASSTTSGGAYEQYF.

Written as DNA, the CDR3 is TGTGCCAGCAGTTCGAGGACAGGGAGGGCTGGCTACACCTTC. Protein: CASSSRTGRAGYTF. The V gene is TRBV28, the J gene TRBJ1-2; 8 bases match TRBD1. Trimming cost V 4 bases and J 7 bases; bases outside gene matches: 8. CDR3 length: 14 amino acids. Germline V gene lookup returns CDR1 MDHEN and CDR2 SYDVKM.

This clonotype was counted at least ten times. The J gene is TRBJ1-5, the V gene TRBV7-9; D remains unclear. The CDR3 sequence is 12 residues long. V was clipped by 5 bases and J by 4 bases, with 6 bases between them. Germline CDR1 reads SEHNR; CDR2 reads FQNEAQ (reference sequence). In DNA form, the CDR3 reads TGTGCCAGCAGCACAAATAATCAGCCCCAGCATTTT. Translated, it gives CASSTNNQPQHF.

This clonotype came up many times. The V call is TRBV4-3, the J call TRBJ2-7; D tentatively reads TRBD1 or TRBD2 (5 bases each). Trimming left V 0 bases short and J 1 base short, with 10 bases between. Germline lookup yields CDR1 LGHNA and CDR2 YSLEER. The CDR3 loop spans 15 amino acids. The chain's CDR3 is CASSQDRGLSYEQYF. CDR3 nucleotide sequence: TGCGCCAGCAGCCAAGATCGGGGCCTGTCCTACGAGCAGTACTTC.

At least ten counts were recorded for this clonotype. The chain employs TRBV4-3 and TRBJ2-5; 9 bases line up with TRBD1. Germline CDR1 reads LGHNA; CDR2 reads YSLEER. This CDR3 contains 17 residues. With V trimmed by 1 base and J by 4 bases, 10 bases remained unmatched. Written as DNA, the CDR3 is TGCGCCAGCAGCCAAGGAGGTCGGACAGGGGTACCAGAGACCCAGTACTTC. The encoded protein is CASSQGGRTGVPETQYF.

This clonotype occurred a few times. The rearrangement links TRBV27 to TRBJ2-2; TRBD1 might be the D (7 bases). Trimming removed 1 base at V and 7 bases at J, with 13 bases between. The CDR3 length is 15 residues. The germline CDR1 and CDR2 sequences are MNHEY and SMNVEV (reference sequence). CDR3 region: CASSLWAGGIGELFF. Written as DNA, the CDR3 is TGTGCCAGCAGTTTATGGGCAGGGGGGATCGGGGAGCTGTTTTTT.

This clonotype was recorded a few times. The chain has TRBV4-3 and TRBJ1-2, with D maybe TRBD1 (5 bases). The germline V and J ends were trimmed by 3 bases and 7 bases, with 15 bases remaining between them. Germline lookup yields CDR1 LGHNA and CDR2 YSLEER. The CDR3 covers 14 residues. The CDR3 nucleotides are TGCGCCAGCAGCCACGGGACCTTGGGGAGTGGCTACACCTTC. Residues: CASSHGTLGSGYTF.